These T cell receptor beta chains were read from a single sample in a study of beta chain features in type 1 diabetes. Produced via immunoSEQ multiplex PCR; TCRdb's table is partial and in-frame only. This table holds under 900,000 clones, roughly 15% found once. Sequenced material: naive CD4+ T cells from blood. Every receptor here comes from a woman younger than 35 in good health. The CDR3 runs from the conserved cysteine through the conserved F or W. D genes are given only for firm matches. A row's size may be missing; if present it is once, few, many or a size class.

J gene	clone size	V gene	D gene	CDR3 protein	CDR3 DNA
TRBJ2-2	NA	TRBV2	TRBD2	CASSGSTSGIRNTGELFF	TGTGCCAGCAGTGGGAGTACTAGCGGGATAAGGAACACCGGGGAGCTGTTTTTT
TRBJ2-5	few	TRBV7-9	NA	CASRGGANETQYF	TGTGCCAGCAGGGGAGGAGCGAATGAGACCCAGTACTTC
TRBJ2-5	NA	TRBV6-5	TRBD1	CASSERYRGETQYF	TGTGCCAGCAGTGAACGGTACAGGGGTGAGACCCAGTACTTC
TRBJ2-3	NA	TRBV7-9	TRBD2	CASSLTSGRFTDTQYF	TGTGCCAGCAGCTTAACCAGCGGGAGATTCACAGATACGCAGTATTTT
TRBJ2-6	NA	TRBV18	NA	CASSPSESGANVLTF	TGTGCCAGCTCACCTAGTGAATCTGGGGCCAACGTCCTGACTTTC
TRBJ1-5	NA	TRBV21-1	NA	CASSKDRDHYSNQPQHF	TGTGCCAGCAGCAAAGATCGGGACCATTATAGCAATCAGCCCCAGCATTTT
TRBJ1-2	NA	TRBV9	TRBD1	CASSVGGTGDNGYTF	TGTGCCAGCAGCGTAGGCGGGACAGGGGACAATGGCTACACCTTC
TRBJ2-5	NA	TRBV5-1	NA	CASSPRAKKETQYF	TGCGCCAGCAGCCCGAGGGCTAAGAAAGAGACCCAGTACTTC
TRBJ1-4	few	TRBV28	NA	CASSPPDVGRATNEKLFF	TGTGCCAGCAGTCCCCCCGACGTGGGGAGAGCAACTAATGAAAAACTGTTTTTT
TRBJ2-1	NA	TRBV28	NA	CASISSYNEQFF	TGTGCCAGCATTAGTTCCTACAATGAGCAGTTCTTC
TRBJ2-3	NA	TRBV5-4	NA	CASSLAASSTDAQYF	TGTGCCAGCAGCTTGGCCGCTTCTAGCACAGATGCGCAGTATTTT
TRBJ2-3	NA	TRBV7-3	TRBD2	CASSPSLAGADTQYF	TGTGCCAGCAGCCCCTCGTTAGCGGGAGCAGATACGCAGTATTTT
TRBJ2-7	NA	TRBV6-5	NA	CASSLRGATYEQYF	TGTGCCAGCAGCCTGAGAGGGGCCACCTACGAGCAGTACTTC
TRBJ2-2	NA	TRBV28	NA	CASSGDTGELFF	TGTGCCAGCAGTGGGGACACCGGGGAGCTGTTTTTT
TRBJ1-6	NA	TRBV5-6	NA	CASSLEAGYGASPLHF	TGTGCCAGCAGCTTGGAGGCTGGGTATGGTGCTTCACCCCTCCACTTT
TRBJ2-7	few	TRBV6-6	NA	CASSYSRDREQYF	TGTGCCAGCAGTTACTCGAGGGATCGCGAGCAGTACTTC
TRBJ2-5	NA	TRBV11-3	NA	CASSSPRGRETQYF	TGTGCCAGCAGCTCTCCTAGGGGTCGGGAGACCCAGTACTTC
TRBJ2-1	NA	TRBV7-3	NA	CASSLGPANEQFF	TGTGCCAGCAGCTTAGGTCCGGCCAATGAGCAGTTCTTC
TRBJ2-7	few	TRBV7-8	NA	CASSRTGRSAYEQYF	TGTGCCAGCAGCCGCACGGGACGGAGCGCCTACGAGCAGTACTTC
TRBJ1-1	NA	TRBV4-3	NA	CASSARQDEAFF	TGCGCCAGCAGCGCCCGACAGGACGAAGCTTTCTTT
TRBJ1-1	NA	TRBV7-9	TRBD1	CASSSRQGITEAFF	TGTGCCAGCAGCTCACGACAGGGCATCACTGAAGCTTTCTTT
TRBJ2-2	few	TRBV7-9	TRBD1	CASSSYRGKNTGELFF	TGTGCCAGCAGCTCGTACAGGGGAAAGAACACCGGGGAGCTGTTTTTT
TRBJ2-5	few	TRBV5-1	NA	CASSLAGLAGRRQETQYF	TGCGCCAGCAGCTTGGCAGGGCTTGCAGGCCGAAGGCAGGAGACCCAGTACTTC
TRBJ1-2	few	TRBV5-6	NA	CASSLGNYGYTF	TGTGCCAGCAGCTTGGGAAACTATGGCTACACCTTC
TRBJ2-1	NA	TRBV7-9	TRBD2	CASSLALAGSYNEQFF	TGTGCCAGCAGCTTAGCCCTAGCGGGGTCCTACAATGAGCAGTTCTTC
TRBJ2-5	NA	TRBV27	NA	CASSLSGRETQYF	TGTGCCAGCAGTTTATCTGGGAGGGAGACCCAGTACTTC
TRBJ2-1	NA	TRBV6-6	NA	CASSYSNLRSEQFF	TGTGCCAGCAGTTACTCGAATCTCAGGAGCGAGCAGTTCTTC
TRBJ2-7	few	TRBV5-6	NA	CASSLGQPTYEQYF	TGTGCCAGCAGCTTGGGACAGCCGACCTACGAGCAGTACTTC
TRBJ2-1	few	TRBV7-7	TRBD2	CASSPNIAGVGDEQFF	TGTGCTAGCAGCCCAAATATAGCGGGAGTCGGGGATGAGCAGTTCTTC
TRBJ2-6	few	TRBV4-2	TRBD1	CASSTGTGESGANVLTF	TGTGCCAGCAGCACAGGGACAGGGGAATCTGGGGCCAACGTCCTGACTTTC
TRBJ2-3	NA	TRBV5-1	TRBD2	CASSASGIDTQYF	TGCGCCAGCAGCGCTAGCGGGATTGATACGCAGTATTTT
TRBJ2-5	few	TRBV9	TRBD2	CASSATPRGGQETQYF	TGTGCCAGCAGCGCAACCCCGCGGGGAGGGCAAGAGACCCAGTACTTC
TRBJ2-5	NA	TRBV15	TRBD2	CATSFREGLETQYF	TGTGCCACCAGCTTCCGGGAGGGCCTGGAGACCCAGTACTTC
TRBJ2-1	NA	TRBV19	TRBD2	CARAGGPRGEQFF	TGTGCCAGGGCGGGGGGACCCCGTGGGGAGCAGTTCTTC
TRBJ1-1	few	TRBV28	NA	CASSLRGDTEAFF	TGTGCCAGCAGTTTACGGGGGGACACTGAAGCTTTCTTT
TRBJ2-1	few	TRBV15	NA	CATSRDGPGSPNEQFF	TGTGCCACCAGCAGAGATGGTCCAGGCTCTCCCAATGAGCAGTTCTTC
TRBJ2-7	NA	TRBV7-2	NA	CASSRRGGESYEQYF	TGTGCCAGCAGCCGCCGCGGCGGGGAATCCTACGAGCAGTACTTC
TRBJ2-1	NA	TRBV9	TRBD2	CASSVLGGRSYNEQFF	TGTGCCAGCAGCGTACTTGGCGGGAGATCCTACAATGAGCAGTTCTTC
TRBJ2-1	NA	TRBV9	NA	CASSVLGSSYNEQFF	TGTGCCAGCAGCGTACTGGGGAGCTCCTACAATGAGCAGTTCTTC
TRBJ2-7	few	TRBV7-2	TRBD2	CASRGTSGSVYEQYF	TGTGCCAGCAGGGGAACTAGCGGGAGCGTCTACGAGCAGTACTTC
TRBJ2-1	few	TRBV5-1	TRBD1	CASSLAPQGAYNEQFF	TGCGCCAGCAGCTTGGCCCCCCAGGGGGCATACAATGAGCAGTTCTTC
TRBJ1-1	NA	TRBV29-1	NA	CSVERAARNTEAFF	TGCAGCGTTGAAAGGGCAGCCCGGAACACTGAAGCTTTCTTT
TRBJ2-6	NA	TRBV11-2	NA	CASSLPGRGGANVLTF	TGTGCCAGCAGCTTACCGGGGCGGGGAGGGGCCAACGTCCTGACTTTC
TRBJ1-4	NA	TRBV7-8	NA	CASSLARTTNEKLFF	TGTGCCAGCAGCTTAGCCAGGACAACTAATGAAAAACTGTTTTTT
TRBJ2-1	NA	TRBV6-5	NA	CASSYRINNEQFF	TGTGCCAGCAGTTACCGGATTAACAATGAGCAGTTCTTC
TRBJ2-3	NA	TRBV7-6	TRBD1	CASSPTGVGDTQYF	TGTGCCAGCAGCCCAACAGGGGTGGGAGATACGCAGTATTTT
TRBJ2-1	few	TRBV5-1	NA	CASSSLGTNRELGQFF	TGCGCCAGCAGCTCGCTGGGGACTAACAGGGAGTTAGGGCAGTTCTTC
TRBJ2-1	few	TRBV6-5	TRBD2	CASSYQSGVQFF	TGTGCCAGCAGTTACCAGAGCGGGGTACAGTTCTTC
TRBJ1-5	NA	TRBV2	NA	CASSGMTYSNQPQHF	TGTGCCAGCAGCGGCATGACATATAGCAATCAGCCCCAGCATTTT